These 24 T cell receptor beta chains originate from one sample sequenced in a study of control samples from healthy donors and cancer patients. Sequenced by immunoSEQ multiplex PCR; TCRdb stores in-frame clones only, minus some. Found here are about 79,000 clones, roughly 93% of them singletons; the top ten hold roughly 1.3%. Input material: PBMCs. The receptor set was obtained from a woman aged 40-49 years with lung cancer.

The CDR3 reads CATLTGNSNTEAFF. As DNA, the CDR3 is TGTGCCACCCTGACTGGCAATTCGAACACTGAAGCTTTCTTT. The V call is TRBV11-2, the J call TRBJ1-1; D is unresolved. This CDR3 comprises 14 residues. The germline CDR1 and CDR2 sequences are SGHAT and FQNNGV. The germline V and J ends were trimmed by 10 bases and 1 base, with 16 bases remaining between them.

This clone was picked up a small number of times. The CDR3 sequence is CASSLQGENQPQHF. The DNA of the CDR3 is TGCGCCAGCAGTTTACAGGGGGAAAATCAGCCCCAGCATTTT. V usage is TRBV5-1 and J usage is TRBJ1-5, with 8 positions matching TRBD1. The germline V gene has CDR1 SGHRS and CDR2 YFSETQ. This CDR3 region has 14 residues. The V and J ends lost 5 bases and 4 bases, in that order; junction bases with no gene match: 5.

CDR3 in DNA: TGTGCCAGCAGCCGCCCGGGGTACGAGCAGTACTTC. Translation: CASSRPGYEQYF. The gene calls are TRBV7-2 and TRBJ2-7; maybe TRBD2 (5 bases). In germline, CDR1 is SGHTA, CDR2 FQGNSA. The V end was cut by 5 bases, the J end by 4 bases, with 9 bases between. The CDR3 consists of 12 residues.

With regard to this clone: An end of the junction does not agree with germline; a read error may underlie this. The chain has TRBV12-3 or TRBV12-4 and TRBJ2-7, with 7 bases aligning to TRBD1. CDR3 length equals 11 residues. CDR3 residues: CASSNDRVILF. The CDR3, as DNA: TGTGCCAGCAGCAACGACAGGGTCATCCTTTTC.

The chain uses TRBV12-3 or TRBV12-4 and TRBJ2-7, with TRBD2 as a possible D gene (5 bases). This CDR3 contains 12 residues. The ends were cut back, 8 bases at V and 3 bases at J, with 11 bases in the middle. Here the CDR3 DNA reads TGTGCCAGCGGCCTCGGGGACTACGAGCAGTACTTC. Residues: CASGLGDYEQYF.

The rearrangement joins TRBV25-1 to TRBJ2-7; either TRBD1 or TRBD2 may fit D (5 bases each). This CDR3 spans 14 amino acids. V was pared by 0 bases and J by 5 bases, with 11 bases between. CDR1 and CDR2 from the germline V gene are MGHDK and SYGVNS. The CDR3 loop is CASSEYRLGDEQYF. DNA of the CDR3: TGTGCCAGCAGTGAATATAGACTGGGGGACGAGCAGTACTTC.

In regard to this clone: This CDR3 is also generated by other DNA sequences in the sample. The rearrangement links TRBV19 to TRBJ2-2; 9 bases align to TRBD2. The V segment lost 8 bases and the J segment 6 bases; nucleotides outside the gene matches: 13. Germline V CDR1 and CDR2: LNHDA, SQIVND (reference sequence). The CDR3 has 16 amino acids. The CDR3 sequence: CASCPVGRGGPGELFF. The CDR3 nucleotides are TGTGCCAGTTGCCCTGTGGGGCGGGGGGGCCCCGGGGAGCTGTTTTTT.

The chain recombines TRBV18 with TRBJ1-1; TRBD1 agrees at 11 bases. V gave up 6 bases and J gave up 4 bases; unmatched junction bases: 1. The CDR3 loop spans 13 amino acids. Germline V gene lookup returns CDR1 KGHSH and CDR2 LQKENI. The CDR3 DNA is TGTGCCAGCTCGGGGACAGGGGGCACTGAAGCTTTCTTT. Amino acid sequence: CASSGTGGTEAFF.

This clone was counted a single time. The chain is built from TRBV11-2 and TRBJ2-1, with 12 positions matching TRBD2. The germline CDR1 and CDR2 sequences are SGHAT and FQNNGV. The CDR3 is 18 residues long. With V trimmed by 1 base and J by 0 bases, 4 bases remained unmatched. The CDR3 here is CASSLAGLAGPSYNEQFF. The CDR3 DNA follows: TGTGCCAGCAGCTTAGCCGGACTAGCGGGGCCCTCCTACAATGAGCAGTTCTTC.

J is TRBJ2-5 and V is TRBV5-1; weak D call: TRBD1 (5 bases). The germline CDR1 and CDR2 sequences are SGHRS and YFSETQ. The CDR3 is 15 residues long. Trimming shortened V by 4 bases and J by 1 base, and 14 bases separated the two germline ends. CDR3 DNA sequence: TGCGCCAGCAGCCAGGCAGGGTCCCTCCAAGAGACCCAGTACTTC. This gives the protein CASSQAGSLQETQYF.

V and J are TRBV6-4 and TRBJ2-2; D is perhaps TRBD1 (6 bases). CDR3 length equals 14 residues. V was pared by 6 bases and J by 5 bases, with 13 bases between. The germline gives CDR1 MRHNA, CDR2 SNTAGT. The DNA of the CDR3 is TGTGCCAGCAGCTCCGGACAGCTTACCGGGGAGCTGTTTTTT. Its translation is CASSSGQLTGELFF.

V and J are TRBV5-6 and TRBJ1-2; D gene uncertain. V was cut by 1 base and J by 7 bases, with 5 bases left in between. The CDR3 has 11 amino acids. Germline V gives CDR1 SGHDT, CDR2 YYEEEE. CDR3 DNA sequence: TGTGCCAGCAGCTTGAGGTCTGGCTACACCTTC. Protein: CASSLRSGYTF.

Here the CDR3 DNA reads TGTGCCAGTAGTATAGATCAGAGACATCTGAATTCACCCCTCCACTTT. Amino acids: CASSIDQRHLNSPLHF. J is TRBJ1-6 and V is TRBV19, with D unclear. The CDR3 is made up of 16 amino acids. Trimming took 0 bases from V and 7 from J, leaving 13 bases between them. Germline CDR1 LNHDA, CDR2 SQIVND (reference sequence).

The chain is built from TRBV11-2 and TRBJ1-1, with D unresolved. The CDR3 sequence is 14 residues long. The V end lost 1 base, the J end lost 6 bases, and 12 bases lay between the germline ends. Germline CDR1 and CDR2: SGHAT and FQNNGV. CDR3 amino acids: CASSLVSRLAEAFF. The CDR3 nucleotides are TGTGCCAGCAGCTTAGTGTCTCGCTTGGCTGAAGCTTTCTTT. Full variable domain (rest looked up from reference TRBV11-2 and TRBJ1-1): EAGVAQSPRYKIIEKRQSVAFWCNPISGHATLYWYQQILGQGPKLLIQFQNNGVVDDSQLPKDRFSAERLKGVDSTLKIQPAKLEDSAVYLCASSLVSRLAEAFFGQGTRLTVV.

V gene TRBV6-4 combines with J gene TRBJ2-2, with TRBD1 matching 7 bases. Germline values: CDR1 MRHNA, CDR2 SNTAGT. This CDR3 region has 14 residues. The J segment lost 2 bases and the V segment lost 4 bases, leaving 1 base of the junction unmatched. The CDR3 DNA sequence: TGTGCCAGCAGTGGACAGGGTAACACCGGGGAGCTGTTTTTT. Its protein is CASSGQGNTGELFF.

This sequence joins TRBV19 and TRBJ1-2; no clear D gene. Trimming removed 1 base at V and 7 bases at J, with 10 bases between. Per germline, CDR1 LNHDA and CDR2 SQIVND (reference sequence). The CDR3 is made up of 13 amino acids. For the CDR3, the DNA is TGTGCCAGTAGTATAGGGGAGGGAACTGGCTACACCTTC. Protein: CASSIGEGTGYTF.

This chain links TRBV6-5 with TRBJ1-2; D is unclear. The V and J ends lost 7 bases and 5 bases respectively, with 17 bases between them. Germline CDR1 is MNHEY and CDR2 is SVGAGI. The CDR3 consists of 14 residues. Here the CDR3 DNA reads TGTGCCAGCACCCTAGGTAGCAATTCTTATGGCTACACCTTC. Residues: CASTLGSNSYGYTF.

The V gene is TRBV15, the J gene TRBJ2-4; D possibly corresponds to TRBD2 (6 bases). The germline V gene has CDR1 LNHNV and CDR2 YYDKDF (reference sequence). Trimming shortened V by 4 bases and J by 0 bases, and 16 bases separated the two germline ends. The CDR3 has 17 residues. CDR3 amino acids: CATSIAGNYLAKNIQYF. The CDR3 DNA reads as TGTGCCACCAGCATCGCGGGGAATTATTTAGCCAAAAACATTCAGTACTTC.

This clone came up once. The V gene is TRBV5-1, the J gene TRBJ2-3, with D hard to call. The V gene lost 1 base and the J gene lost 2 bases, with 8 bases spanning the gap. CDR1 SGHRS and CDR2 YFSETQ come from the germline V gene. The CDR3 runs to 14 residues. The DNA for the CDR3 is TGCGCCAGCAGCTTGTTGGGGAACACAGATACGCAGTATTTT. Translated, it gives CASSLLGNTDTQYF.

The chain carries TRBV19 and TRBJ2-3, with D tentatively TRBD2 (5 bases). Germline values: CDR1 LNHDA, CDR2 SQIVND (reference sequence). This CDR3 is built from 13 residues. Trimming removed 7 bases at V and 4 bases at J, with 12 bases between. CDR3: CASKGTRADTQYF. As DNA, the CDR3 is TGTGCCAGTAAGGGAACTAGGGCAGATACGCAGTATTTT.

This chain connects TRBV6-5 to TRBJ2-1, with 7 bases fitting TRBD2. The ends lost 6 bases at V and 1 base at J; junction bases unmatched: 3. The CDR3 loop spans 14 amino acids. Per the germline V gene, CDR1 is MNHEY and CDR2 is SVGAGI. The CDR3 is CASSPGGSYNEQFF. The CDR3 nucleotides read TGTGCCAGCAGCCCCGGGGGGTCCTACAATGAGCAGTTCTTC.

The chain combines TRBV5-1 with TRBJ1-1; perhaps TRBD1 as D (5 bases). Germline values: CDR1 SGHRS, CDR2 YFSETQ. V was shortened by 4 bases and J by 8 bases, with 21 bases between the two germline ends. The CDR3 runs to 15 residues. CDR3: CASSPIFGADAEAFF. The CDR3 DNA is TGCGCCAGCAGCCCGATCTTCGGGGCCGACGCCGAAGCTTTCTTT.

DNA for the CDR3: TGTGCCAGCAGCCAAGATAGAACAGGCGAGCAGTACTTC. Translation gives CASSQDRTGEQYF. This chain uses TRBV3-1 (or the pseudogene TRBV3-2) with TRBJ2-7; tentative D call: TRBD1 (5 bases). Germline lookup yields CDR1 LGHDT and CDR2 YNNKEL (reference sequence). The CDR3 covers 13 residues. The V end lost 0 bases, the J end lost 6 bases, and 9 bases lay between the germline ends.

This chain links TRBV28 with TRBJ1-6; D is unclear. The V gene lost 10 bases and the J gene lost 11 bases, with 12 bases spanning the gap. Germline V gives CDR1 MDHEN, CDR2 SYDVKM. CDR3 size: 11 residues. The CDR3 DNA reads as TGTGCCATCCTGCACCGAACACCCCTCCACTTT. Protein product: CAILHRTPLHF.